The sequence of this T cell receptor beta chain was determined in a study of early T cells in non-severe SARS-CoV-2 infection. At the level of the study: Sequencing used unsorted whole-blood bulk RNA, so chains lack pairing. Findings and caveats of the study: VDJdb matching skewed toward anti-spike CD8 responses, missing private and CD4 specificities.

This clonotype was seen a handful of times. Its antigen is unknown. Individual cDNA molecules received unique molecular identifiers during library preparation. Via MiXCR, TCRdb re-called the 5' RACE reads, giving one row per CDR3 protein. Among more than 70,000 distinct CDR3 sequences listed, roughly an eighth were seen once. Per germline, CDR1 SQVTM and CDR2 ANQGSEA. V trimming: 6 bases; J trimming: 3 bases; junction bases outside the gene matches: 13. The CDR3 contains 15 residues. This sequence was found in an adult who was a healthcare worker with PCR-confirmed SARS-CoV-2 infection or an uninfected control (not recorded which). V gene TRBV29-1 combines with J gene TRBJ2-5; 7 bases are shared with TRBD1. Specimen: whole blood. The CDR3 nucleotides read TGCAGCGTGACCCGGACGGGACAGTTCGAAGAGACCCAGTACTTC. Protein sequence: CSVTRTGQFEETQYF.